This record looks at one T cell receptor beta chain sequence and its context. This entry comes from a study of blood T cell repertoires in COVID-19. Study details: The United States, Italy and Spain provided the acute and convalescent COVID-19 samples. Sources were T cells, B-cell-depleted T cells, or PBMCs; the material itself was cDNA or gDNA.

The CDR3 extends over 13 amino acids. Germline V gives CDR1 SQVTM, CDR2 ANQGSEA. V lost 6 bases and J lost 2; bases outside the gene matches: 7. Methods used by the authors: From reference gene primer amplification, estimates of nucleated cell counts were derived. The data were produced by immunoSEQ multiplex PCR, yet TCRdb's version contains in-frame clones alone and is incomplete. V and J calls and clone size are copied from that table; D and trimming were computed from the DNA. The sample carries under 250,000 clones, approximately 84% recorded once. Recruited during active infection, patients (from Seattle) were subsequently followed longitudinally.

The sequence was obtained from a man over 45 with COVID-19, enrolled during active disease. Sequencing input: peripheral blood. The chain joins TRBV29-1 to TRBJ2-7; 7 bases line up with TRBD1. The CDR3 loop is CSVCEGTAYEQYF. The CDR3 coding sequence is TGCAGCGTCTGCGAAGGGACAGCCTACGAGCAGTACTTC.